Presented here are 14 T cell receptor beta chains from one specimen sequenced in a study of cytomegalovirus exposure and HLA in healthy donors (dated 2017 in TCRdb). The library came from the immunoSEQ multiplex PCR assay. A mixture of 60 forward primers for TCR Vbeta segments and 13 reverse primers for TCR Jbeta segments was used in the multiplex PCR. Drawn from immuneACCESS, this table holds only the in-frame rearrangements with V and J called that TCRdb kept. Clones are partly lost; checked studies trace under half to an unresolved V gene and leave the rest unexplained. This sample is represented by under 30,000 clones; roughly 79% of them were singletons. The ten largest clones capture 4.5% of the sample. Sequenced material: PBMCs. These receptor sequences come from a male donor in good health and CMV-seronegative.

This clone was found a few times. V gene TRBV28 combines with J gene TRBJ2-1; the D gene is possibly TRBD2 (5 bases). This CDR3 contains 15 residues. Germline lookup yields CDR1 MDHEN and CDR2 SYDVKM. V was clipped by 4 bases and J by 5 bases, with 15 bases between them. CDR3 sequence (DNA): TGTGCCAGCAGTTCCGACTATGACACGAACAATGAGCAGTTCTTC. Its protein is CASSSDYDTNNEQFF. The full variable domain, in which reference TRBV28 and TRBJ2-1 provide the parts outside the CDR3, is DVKVTQSSRYLVKRTGEKVFLECVQDMDHENMFWYRQDPGLGLRLIYFSYDVKMKEKGDIPEGYSVSREKKERFSLILESASTNQTSMYLCASSSDYDTNNEQFFGPGTRLTVL.

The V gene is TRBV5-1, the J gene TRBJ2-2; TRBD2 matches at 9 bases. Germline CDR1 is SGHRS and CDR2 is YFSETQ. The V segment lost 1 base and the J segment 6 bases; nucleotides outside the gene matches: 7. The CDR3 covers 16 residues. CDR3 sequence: CASSLRVVAGAGELFF. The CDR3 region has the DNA TGCGCCAGCAGCTTGAGAGTAGTAGCGGGGGCCGGGGAGCTGTTTTTT.

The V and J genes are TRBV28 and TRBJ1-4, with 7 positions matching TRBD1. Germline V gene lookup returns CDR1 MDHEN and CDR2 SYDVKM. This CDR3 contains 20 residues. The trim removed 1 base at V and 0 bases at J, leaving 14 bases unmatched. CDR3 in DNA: TGTGCCAGCAGTTTATCGCCGGGCGGACAGGCCCTCCCAACTAATGAAAAACTGTTTTTT. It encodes CASSLSPGGQALPTNEKLFF.

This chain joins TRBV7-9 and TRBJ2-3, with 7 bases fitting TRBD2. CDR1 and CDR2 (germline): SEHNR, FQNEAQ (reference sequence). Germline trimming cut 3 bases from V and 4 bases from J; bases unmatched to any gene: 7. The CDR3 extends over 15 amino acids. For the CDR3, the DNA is TGTGCCAGCAGCTTTGGCGGGAGTGGGGCAGATACGCAGTATTTT. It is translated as CASSFGGSGADTQYF.

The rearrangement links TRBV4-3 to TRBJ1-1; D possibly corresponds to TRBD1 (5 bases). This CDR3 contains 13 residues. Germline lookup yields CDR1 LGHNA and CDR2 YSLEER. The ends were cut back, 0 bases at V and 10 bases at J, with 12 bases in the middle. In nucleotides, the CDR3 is TGCGCCAGCAGCCAAGAAAGTAGCGGGACAGCTTTCTTT. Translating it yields CASSQESSGTAFF.

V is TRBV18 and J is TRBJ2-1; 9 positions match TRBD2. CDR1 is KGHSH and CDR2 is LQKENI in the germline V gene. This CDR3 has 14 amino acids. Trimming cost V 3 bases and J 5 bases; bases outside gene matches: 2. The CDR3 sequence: CASSPASGDNEQFF. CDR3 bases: TGTGCCAGCTCACCGGCTAGCGGGGACAATGAGCAGTTCTTC. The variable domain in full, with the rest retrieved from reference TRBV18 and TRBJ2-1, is NAGVMQNPRHLVRRRGQEARLRCSPMKGHSHVYWYRQLPEEGLKFMVYLQKENIIDESGMPKERFSAEFPKEGPSILRIQQVVRGDSAAYFCASSPASGDNEQFFGPGTRLTVL.

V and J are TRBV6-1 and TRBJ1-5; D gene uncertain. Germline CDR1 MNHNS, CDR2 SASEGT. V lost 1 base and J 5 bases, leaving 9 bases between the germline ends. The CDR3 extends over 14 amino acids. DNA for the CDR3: TGTGCCAGCAGTGAAGGGCAGGAGGATCAGCCCCAGCATTTT. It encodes CASSEGQEDQPQHF.

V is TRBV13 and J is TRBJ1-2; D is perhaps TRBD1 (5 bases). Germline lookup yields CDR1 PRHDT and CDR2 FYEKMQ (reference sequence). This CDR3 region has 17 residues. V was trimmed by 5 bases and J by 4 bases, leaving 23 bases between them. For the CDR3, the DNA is TGTGCCAGCAGCCCCTGGGGGGACGCTGGGGGTCTCTATGGCTACACCTTC. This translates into CASSPWGDAGGLYGYTF.

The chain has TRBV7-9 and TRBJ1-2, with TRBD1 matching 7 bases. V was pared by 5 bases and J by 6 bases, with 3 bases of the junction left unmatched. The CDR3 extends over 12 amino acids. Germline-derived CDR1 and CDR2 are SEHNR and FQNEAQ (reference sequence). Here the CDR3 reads CASSPGQHGYTF. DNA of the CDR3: TGTGCCAGCAGCCCGGGACAGCATGGCTACACCTTC.

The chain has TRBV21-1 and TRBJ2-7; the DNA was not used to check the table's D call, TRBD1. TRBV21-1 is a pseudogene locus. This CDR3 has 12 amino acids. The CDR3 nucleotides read TGTGCCAGCAGCAGGACAGGGGACGAGCAGTACTTC. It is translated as CASSRTGDEQYF.

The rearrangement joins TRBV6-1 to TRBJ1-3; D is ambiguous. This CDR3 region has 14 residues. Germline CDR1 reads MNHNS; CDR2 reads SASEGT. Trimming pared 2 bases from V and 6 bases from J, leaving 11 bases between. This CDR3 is CASSESVGENTIYF. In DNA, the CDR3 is TGTGCCAGCAGTGAAAGCGTAGGAGAAAACACCATATATTTT.

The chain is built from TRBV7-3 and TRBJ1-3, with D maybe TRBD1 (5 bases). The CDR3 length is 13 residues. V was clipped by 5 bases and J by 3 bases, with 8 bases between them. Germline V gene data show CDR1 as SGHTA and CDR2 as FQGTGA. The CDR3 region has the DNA TGTGCCAGCAGCGCGACAGATGGAAACACCATATATTTT. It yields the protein CASSATDGNTIYF.

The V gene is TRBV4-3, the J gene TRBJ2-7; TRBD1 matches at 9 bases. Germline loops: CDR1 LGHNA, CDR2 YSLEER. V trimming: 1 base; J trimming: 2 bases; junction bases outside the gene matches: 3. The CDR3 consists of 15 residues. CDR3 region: CASSQGGQGTYEQYF. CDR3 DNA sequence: TGCGCCAGCAGCCAAGGGGGACAGGGAACCTACGAGCAGTACTTC.

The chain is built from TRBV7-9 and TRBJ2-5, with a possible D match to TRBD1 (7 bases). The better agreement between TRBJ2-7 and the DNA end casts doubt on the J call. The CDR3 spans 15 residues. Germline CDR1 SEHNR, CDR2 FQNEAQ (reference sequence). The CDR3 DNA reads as TGTGCCAGCAGCTTAGTGGGCAGGGGGGCCTCCGAGCAGTACTTC. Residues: CASSLVGRGASEQYF.